This TCR beta chain was captured in a study of cytomegalovirus exposure and HLA in healthy donors listed by TCRdb under 2017. As for the study more broadly: An earlier analysis of 587 of the donors reported 276 Gb of sequence data and some 110 million unique TCR beta sequences obtained from around 170 million T cells. Roughly 300 gigabases of sequencing data and 70 million to 100 million unique TCR sequences made up an early release that covered under 750 HLA-typed donors. Of the 300 to 500 genotyped donors, approximately 80% were placed in the genetic ancestry cluster associated with self-reported Caucasian donors. The aim of the study was to test whether cataloging public T cell receptors could identify signatures of past pathogen exposure. The study used immunosequencing to profile the T cell repertoires of under 700 subjects and linked those repertoires to cytomegalovirus serostatus. A separate validation cohort of over 95 different subjects was used in addition to the roughly 620-subject first cohort. To predict cytomegalovirus infection status, the study combined high-throughput TCR immunosequencing, statistical association of individual TCRs with disease status, and machine learning. A later analysis re-analyzed previously published TCR beta repertoires from roughly 630 donors and added high-resolution HLA genotyping to study TCR occurrence patterns. Rather than using new phenotypic data, the later analysis identified candidate immune exposures from TCR beta sequences and from how often those sequences occurred across donors. To decide whether each TCR beta V gene segment behaved as functional or pseudogenic, an earlier analysis of approximately 600 of the donors relied on high-throughput TCR beta sequencing. Donor age, sex, ethnicity and CMV serostatus were compiled together with the repertoire data. A later genetic analysis used genome-wide SNP genotypes for about 65% of the 666 donors, treating that subset as a discovery cohort. All discovery cohort repertoires had been generated using a single sequencing platform. Class I and class II HLA loci were covered by the typing at four-digit resolution. The number of typed donors differed by locus: about 620-640 for A, B, C, DRB1 and DQB1; 522 for DQA1; around 610 for DPA1; and around 450 for DPB1. About 5 DR-DQ haplotypes were handled as single units for association and clustering, since linkage in the cohort was strong. Among around 400 genotyped donors of the cohort, an average of approximately 200,000 unique TCR beta nucleotide sequences was sequenced per donor, of which about 19% were non-productive.

The germline V gene encodes CDR1 SGDLS and CDR2 YYNGEE. V and J are trimmed by 4 bases and 8 bases, and the gene matches miss 12 bases of the junction. Including cysteine and phenylalanine, the CDR3 has 18 amino acids. The read is trimmed to its CDR3 DNA, 54 bases read in frame from base 1. This clone was counted a single time. It has no known antigen specificity. No quality values exist for individual bases; no much larger clone is one base distant. Study-wide conclusions, independent of this receptor: In a later genetic analysis, fewer N-insertions in productive TCRs were reported among donors in an Asian-associated ancestry cluster than the roughly 700-donor mean. About 17 rarely observed V segments, including chromosome 9 orphons, were excluded from the earlier analysis of several hundred of the donors because counts were too low. The only immune exposure information available for the cohort was CMV serostatus. In vitro tests confirmed that three of the cytomegalovirus-associated TCR beta chains recognize cytomegalovirus antigens. In a later analysis, most CMV-associated TCR beta chains were found to appear HLA-restricted, with HLA associations seemingly driven largely by CMV exposure. The classifier was reported to diagnose cytomegalovirus status with high specificity and sensitivity in both the original and validation cohorts. Only TCR beta chains were sequenced in this cohort, and the absence of alpha or paired-chain data limited detectable features. A later analysis associated some 17,000 TCR beta sequences with specific HLA alleles at a false discovery rate of 0.05. The authors suggested that the approach could potentially be extended to other disease states and immunological phenotypes. The study listed 150 to 200 TCR beta chains as associated with cytomegalovirus. Correlated functional status among segregating V segments might reflect linkage disequilibrium, but an unknown experimental factor could not be ruled out. A later analysis found that HLA-associated TCR beta chains were more clonally expanded and had lower generation probabilities than equally common non-associated chains. Strong co-occurrence of HLA alleles, especially DR and DQ, made assigning TCR associations to individual alleles difficult. Sequencing depth was assumed to be roughly uniform across donors in the presence/absence analyses, though that assumption may not hold. Some IMGT-functional V segments, including TRBV6-2 and TRBV6-3, could not be distinguished by the 87-base-pair reads and were therefore excluded. A further reported finding was that TCR beta sequences accurately predicted the HLA-A and HLA-B alleles for most subjects in the first cohort. In a later genetic analysis, a missense DCLRE1C variant was associated with V-gene and J-gene trimming of TCR beta chains, and the association was replicated in an independent cohort. According to a later analysis, TCR association rates differed among HLA loci, with DRB1 alleles showing the most associated TCRs and HLA-C alleles showing the fewest. In an earlier analysis of approximately 600 of the donors, most TCR beta V segments were observed in productive rearrangements about 87% or about 30% of the time, broadly matching IMGT annotations. A group of highly shared sequence variants was considered likely to be a technical artifact of the sequencing pipeline. HLA typing was unavailable for some donors at each locus, so association tests used only the typed subset. Most TCR sequences were observed very rarely across donors, whereas some public TCRs were present in many individuals. A later analysis reported that several top co-occurrence clusters appeared linked to parvovirus B19, influenza, CMV and Epstein-Barr virus.

The library was made by the immunoSEQ multiplex PCR assay. The multiplex PCR relied on a mix of 60 forward primers for TCR Vbeta segments and 13 reverse primers for TCR Jbeta segments. A multiplex PCR assay on genomic DNA amplified the CDR3 region of rearranged TCR beta genes. The Illumina HiSeq System was used to sequence the amplified TCR beta libraries as 87-base-pair reads. From the authors' description of their analysis: A later analysis counted about 80 million unique TCR beta chains across the 550 to 800 repertoires, and 10 million to 12 million of these chains were shared by at least two donors. To remove PCR and sequencing errors, raw reads were error-corrected and collapsed into unique sequences using a nearest-neighbor algorithm that merged closely related sequences. To assign V, D and J gene segments, CDR3 sequences were aligned to IMGT reference sequences. For a sequence to be retained, at least a six-nucleotide match to both a V gene segment and a J gene segment was required. Rearrangements were called productive when the CDR3 lacked stop codons and stayed in frame with V and J; all others were non-productive. CDR3 was defined according to IMGT convention as the region running from the second conserved V-encoded cysteine to the conserved J-encoded phenylalanine. The earlier analysis of roughly 590 of the donors excluded any sequence lacking an unambiguous match to a single V gene segment. In an earlier analysis of 587 of the donors, V segments were called functional above 56.7% productive rearrangements and were called segregating when the between-donor standard deviation exceeded 5%. A statistical classification framework was developed to diagnose cytomegalovirus status using the catalog of TCR beta chain sequences. V and J gene assignment, in a later analysis, came from comparing TCR nucleotide sequences with IMGT/GENE-DB human TR gene sequences. The TCRdist pipeline was used in a later analysis to assign CDR3 sequences and most-parsimonious VDJ recombination scenarios. In a later analysis, each TCR beta chain was defined by its CDR3 amino acid sequence together with its V-gene family, and reads lacking a unique V-gene family were excluded. As a way to deal with suspected cross-contamination and a sequencing artifact, a later analysis dropped nearly 600 nucleotide sequences that were highly shared and had low generation probability. For each public chain, a later analysis derived a clonal expansion index from normalized ranks of inferred template counts within each repertoire. In a later analysis, generation probabilities were computed using a VDJ recombination model fitted to out-of-frame rearrangements, and the results were checked against IGoR. In a later analysis, hypergeometric tests were used to score TCR-TCR, TCR-HLA and TCR-CMV co-occurrence, with a repertoire-size bias correction applied to TCR pairs. False discovery rates were estimated in a later analysis by permuting HLA or CMV assignments 20 times. In a later analysis, co-occurring TCRs were grouped using DBSCAN, and TCRdist sequence similarity was added for clustering within HLA-allele-positive subsets. Repertoires with fewer than 30,000 or more than 120,000 public chains were left out of co-occurrence clustering, as were about five repertoires with anomalous nucleotide sharing. In its TCRdb copy, this immuneACCESS table keeps in-frame sequences only and misses some clones. Where compared with another copy, unresolved V genes explain less than half of these, and the others have no known cause. V and J calls and clone size come straight from that table; D and trimming were deduced from the DNA. This sample comprises approximately 280,000 clones, roughly 89% of them detected only once. The ten largest clones take up roughly 2.3% of the sample.

The cohort was made up of 500 to 850 healthy bone marrow donors. At the time of sampling, every cohort member was nominally healthy, though immune exposures that went unrecorded were likely present. The donor tested CMV seronegative and was one of the 352 seronegative cohort members. Every donor gave a peripheral blood sample, and the peripheral blood mononuclear cells from that sample were used for TCR beta sequencing. The Qiagen DNeasy Blood Extraction Kit was used to extract genomic DNA from the blood cell samples. The sample taken for sequencing was PBMCs. This receptor was obtained from a woman aged 18-35 years in good health and CMV-seronegative. The chain was built from TRBV9 and TRBJ2-1; TRBD2 agrees with 16 junctional bases. This receptor carries the CDR3 CASSPEPGLAGGYDEQFF. In nucleotide form, the sequence is TGTGCCAGCAGCCCGGAGCCGGGACTAGCGGGGGGGTACGATGAGCAGTTCTTC. With all but the CDR3 taken from the reference TRBV9 and TRBJ2-1 genes, the full variable domain is: DSGVTQTPKHLITATGQRVTLRCSPRSGDLSVYWYQQSLDQGLQFLIQYYNGEERAKGNILERFSAQQFPDLHSELNLSSLELGDSALYFCASSPEPGLAGGYDEQFFGPGTRLTVL.